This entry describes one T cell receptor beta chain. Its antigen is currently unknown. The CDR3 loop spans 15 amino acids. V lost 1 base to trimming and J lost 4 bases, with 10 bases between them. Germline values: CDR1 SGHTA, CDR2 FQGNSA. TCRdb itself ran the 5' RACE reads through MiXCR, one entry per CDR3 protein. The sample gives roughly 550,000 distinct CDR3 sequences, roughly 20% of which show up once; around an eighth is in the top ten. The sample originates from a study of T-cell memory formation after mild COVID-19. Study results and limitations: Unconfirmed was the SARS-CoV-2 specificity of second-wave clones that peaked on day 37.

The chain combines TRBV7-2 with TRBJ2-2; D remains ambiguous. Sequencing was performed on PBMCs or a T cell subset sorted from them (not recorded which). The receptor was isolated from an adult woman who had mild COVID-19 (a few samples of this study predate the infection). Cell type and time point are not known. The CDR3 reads CASSLEVTATGELFF. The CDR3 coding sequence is TGTGCCAGCAGCTTAGAAGTTACAGCCACCGGGGAGCTGTTTTTT.